These 2 T cell receptor beta chains came from one sample sequenced in a study of cytomegalovirus exposure and HLA in healthy donors. Vbeta (60) and Jbeta (13) primers were used in the PCR. Only in-frame clones appear in the TCRdb table, and some are missing; sequencing was by immunoSEQ multiplex PCR. The top ten clones hold 12% of a sample with approximately 100,000 clones, 60% to 85% of them seen once. Source material: PBMCs. These receptors came from a woman between 40 and 55 years old in good health and CMV-seropositive.

This chain connects TRBV6-4 to TRBJ2-6; D may be TRBD2 (6 bases). The V end was cut by 6 bases, the J end by 1 base, with 7 bases between. The length of the CDR3 is 14 residues. Germline assignment: CDR1 MRHNA and CDR2 SNTAGT. CDR3 amino acids: CASSGGSGANVLTF. The CDR3 DNA reads TGTGCCAGCAGCGGGGGATCTGGGGCCAACGTCCTGACTTTC.

V and J are TRBV11-2 and TRBJ2-5, with D possibly matching TRBD1 (5 bases). V shed 3 bases and J shed 5 bases, with 10 bases lying between them. This CDR3 has 13 amino acids. Germline V lookup: CDR1 SGHAT, CDR2 FQNNGV. This CDR3 is CASSFGHWETQYF. The CDR3 bases are TGTGCCAGCAGCTTTGGACACTGGGAGACCCAGTACTTC. Full variable domain (outside the CDR3, taken from reference TRBV11-2 and TRBJ2-5): EAGVAQSPRYKIIEKRQSVAFWCNPISGHATLYWYQQILGQGPKLLIQFQNNGVVDDSQLPKDRFSAERLKGVDSTLKIQPAKLEDSAVYLCASSFGHWETQYFGPGTRLLVL.